The rows below give T cell receptor beta chains drawn from one sample of a study of cytomegalovirus exposure and HLA in healthy donors. Libraries were prepared by immunoSEQ multiplex PCR; TCRdb keeps only in-frame clonotypes and omits some of them. This table holds 45,000 to 55,000 clones. Sequencing was carried out using PBMCs. The receptors come from a woman between 50 and 59 years old in good health and CMV-seropositive. Both conserved end residues are part of each CDR3. Each record gives: J gene, D gene, V gene, CDR3 protein, CDR3 DNA. D genes are given only for firm matches.

J: TRBJ1-1; D: -; V: TRBV27; CDR3: CASYLGGGNTEAFF; DNA: TGTGCCAGCTACCTCGGCGGGGGGAACACTGAAGCTTTCTTT
J: TRBJ1-5; D: -; V: TRBV4-3; CDR3: CASSQESVGNQPQHF; DNA: TGCGCCAGCAGCCAAGAATCGGTTGGCAATCAGCCCCAGCATTTT
J: TRBJ2-6; D: TRBD2; V: TRBV5-1; CDR3: CASTTSGRAGGANVLTF; DNA: TGCGCCAGCACGACTAGCGGGAGGGCCGGTGGGGCCAACGTCCTGACTTTC
J: TRBJ1-1; D: -; V: TRBV28; CDR3: CASRNRAANTEAFF; DNA: TGTGCCAGCAGGAACAGGGCAGCAAACACTGAAGCTTTCTTT
J: TRBJ2-7; D: TRBD2; V: TRBV28; CDR3: CASSGSREAYEQYF; DNA: TGTGCCAGCAGTGGGAGCCGGGAGGCCTACGAGCAGTACTTC
J: TRBJ1-1; D: TRBD1; V: TRBV2; CDR3: CASRALTGGTEAFF; DNA: TGTGCCAGCAGAGCCCTGACAGGGGGCACTGAAGCTTTCTTT
J: TRBJ2-7; D: TRBD1; V: TRBV6-1; CDR3: CASSARTGTYEQYF; DNA: TGTGCCAGCAGTGCCCGGACAGGGACCTACGAGCAGTACTTC
J: TRBJ1-1; D: -; V: TRBV28; CDR3: CASSFFLGAGENTEAFF; DNA: TGTGCCAGCAGTTTTTTCTTGGGGGCAGGAGAGAACACTGAAGCTTTCTTT
J: TRBJ1-5; D: -; V: TRBV30; CDR3: CAWSYRANQPQHF; DNA: TGTGCCTGGAGTTACAGGGCAAATCAGCCCCAGCATTTT
J: TRBJ2-7; D: -; V: TRBV18; CDR3: CASSLDYSYEQYF; DNA: TGTGCCAGCTCACTAGACTACTCCTACGAGCAGTACTTC
J: TRBJ1-3; D: -; V: TRBV18; CDR3: CASSPGPPVSGNTIYF; DNA: TGTGCCAGCTCACCAGGGCCACCAGTCTCTGGAAACACCATATATTTT
J: TRBJ2-7; D: -; V: TRBV28; CDR3: CASRQGTYEQYF; DNA: TGTGCCAGCCGCCAGGGTACCTACGAGCAATACTTC
J: TRBJ2-4; D: TRBD1; V: TRBV4-1; CDR3: CASSQEGTGKNIQYF; DNA: TGCGCCAGCAGCCAAGAGGGGACAGGAAAAAACATTCAGTACTTC
J: TRBJ2-7; D: TRBD1; V: TRBV4-1; CDR3: CASSQGQGGTRAYEQYF; DNA: TGCGCCAGCAGCCAGGGACAGGGTGGAACTAGGGCCTACGAGCAGTACTTC
J: TRBJ2-2; D: TRBD1; V: TRBV18; CDR3: CASSGTGSFPGELFF; DNA: TGTGCCAGCTCTGGGACAGGGTCCTTCCCCGGGGAGCTGTTTTTT
J: TRBJ1-1; D: TRBD1; V: TRBV6-6; CDR3: CASNAGTGKRGNQF; DNA: TGTGCCAGCAACGCCGGGACAGGGAAGCGGGGGAACCAGTTT
J: TRBJ1-1; D: -; V: TRBV2; CDR3: CASILSGNTEAFF; DNA: TGTGCCAGCATACTTTCGGGGAACACTGAAGCTTTCTTT
J: TRBJ2-6; D: -; V: TRBV7-3; CDR3: CASSFMTGNIPSGANVLTF; DNA: TGTGCCAGCAGCTTTATGACAGGAAATATTCCCTCTGGGGCCAACGTCCTGACTTTC
J: TRBJ1-1; D: TRBD1; V: TRBV29-1; CDR3: CSVDRGMNTEAFF; DNA: TGCAGCGTCGACAGGGGGATGAACACTGAAGCTTTCTTT
J: TRBJ1-4; D: -; V: TRBV7-6; CDR3: CASSVSATNEKLFF; DNA: TGTGCCAGCAGTGTCTCTGCAACTAATGAAAAACTGTTTTTT
J: TRBJ2-7; D: -; V: TRBV28; CDR3: CASSFPLQGLSYEQYF; DNA: TGTGCCAGCAGCTTTCCCTTACAGGGTTTATCCTACGAGCAGTACTTC
J: TRBJ2-1; D: TRBD2; V: TRBV6-6; CDR3: CASGTSGSNEQFF; DNA: TGTGCCAGCGGGACTAGCGGGAGTAATGAGCAGTTCTTC
J: TRBJ2-7; D: TRBD2; V: TRBV19; CDR3: CASSPQRGWNEQYF; DNA: TGTGCCAGTAGTCCCCAGCGGGGGTGGAACGAGCAGTACTTC
J: TRBJ1-6; D: TRBD1; V: TRBV9; CDR3: CASSAGTGASPLHF; DNA: TGTGCCAGCAGCGCGGGGACAGGGGCCTCACCCCTCCACTTT